Listed below are T cell receptor beta chains from one sample, sequenced in a study of beta chain features in type 1 diabetes. Some clones are missing from TCRdb's copy, which holds only in-frame ones; the method was immunoSEQ multiplex PCR. This table holds 400,000 or so clones, roughly 9.8% found once. Sequencing input: central memory CD4+ T cells from blood. The receptors come from a man younger than 45 with type 1 diabetes. Both conserved end residues are part of each CDR3. The D gene is left open where the match is weak. Rows may omit the clone size; those that give it use once, few, many or a size class.

clone_size j_call v_call d_call cdr3_nt cdr3_aa
many TRBJ2-7 TRBV19 - TGTGCCAGTAGTAGTGGCGGGCTCCCTTCCTACGAGCAGTACTTC CASSSGGLPSYEQYF
few TRBJ2-1 TRBV19 TRBD2 TGTGCCAGTAGAAAATCATCCACGGGACTAGCGGGCAATGAGCAGTTCTTC CASRKSSTGLAGNEQFF
few TRBJ2-6 TRBV27 - TGTGCCAGCAGTCCTCTCTTAACATCTGGGGCCAACGTCCTGACTTTC CASSPLLTSGANVLTF
- TRBJ1-1 TRBV27 - TGTGCCAGCAGTTTCGGTGCGGGGAGGGTAGGGTCTTTCTTT CASSFGAGRVGSFF
- TRBJ2-3 TRBV4-3 - TGCGCCAGCAGCCAAGATACGGACAGAACACAGTATTTT CASSQDTDRTQYF
- TRBJ2-7 TRBV28 TRBD2 TGTGCCAGCATCCCCGCCGGACTAGCCTTGTACGAGCAGTACTTC CASIPAGLALYEQYF
- TRBJ2-6 TRBV28 TRBD1 TGTGCCAGCAGTTCGGGTATAGTACGACCGGGACAGGGGGCGATTTCTGGGGCCAACGTCCTGACTTTC CASSSGIVRPGQGAISGANVLTF
few TRBJ2-2 TRBV2 TRBD1 TGTGCCAGCGGACGACAGGGAACCGGGGAGCTGTTTTTT CASGRQGTGELFF
few TRBJ2-1 TRBV6-5 TRBD2 TGTGCCAGCAGCCTCAGGACTAGCGGGAGTGAGCAGTTCTTC CASSLRTSGSEQFF
few TRBJ2-3 TRBV10-3 - TGTGCCAGCAGTGAATCTGGGGACCATACGCAGTATTTT CASSESGDHTQYF
few TRBJ2-3 TRBV19 TRBD2 TGTGCCAGTAGTCGTGTAGCGGGAGGATCGGATACGCAGTATTTT CASSRVAGGSDTQYF
few TRBJ2-2 TRBV5-1 TRBD2 TGCGCCAGCAGCCTCACTAGCGCCGGCGGGGAGCTGTTTTTT CASSLTSAGGELFF
few TRBJ1-5 TRBV29-1 TRBD1 TGCAGCGTGGGACAGGGGAGCCAGCCCCAGCATTTT CSVGQGSQPQHF
few TRBJ2-5 TRBV18 - TGTGCCAGCTCACCAATGCAGGGGCGATGGCTGGAGACCCAGTACTTC CASSPMQGRWLETQYF
once TRBJ2-3 TRBV6-1 - TGTGCCAGCTCTACCGAAGCTCATGGTACGCAGTATTTT CASSTEAHGTQYF
many TRBJ1-4 TRBV7-2 - TGTGCCAGCTCCAGAGAGCGGTTTGAAAAACTGTTTTTT CASSRERFEKLFF
- TRBJ1-5 TRBV28 - TGTGCCAGCAGTCTCGGACAGAGCAATCAGCCCCAGCATTTT CASSLGQSNQPQHF
- TRBJ2-2 TRBV5-1 - TGCGCCAGCAGCTACACGGCGAACAGGGTTTTGGATCCTAAATCCGGGGAGCTGTTTTTT CASSYTANRVLDPKSGELFF
- TRBJ1-2 TRBV11-2 - TGTGCCAGCAGTCTCGAGGCGAACTATGGCTACACCTTC CASSLEANYGYTF
few TRBJ1-2 TRBV19 - TGTGCCAGTAGTCGTCCGAGTGAGGGCTATGGCTACACCTTC CASSRPSEGYGYTF
many TRBJ2-6 TRBV19 - TGTGCCAGTAGTACCACACTCTCTGGGGCCAACGTCCTGACTTTC CASSTTLSGANVLTF
few TRBJ2-7 TRBV4-3 TRBD1 TGCGCCAGCAGCCGTGGACAGGGGGGTTCCTACGAGCAGTACTTC CASSRGQGGSYEQYF
- TRBJ2-7 TRBV28 - TGTGCCAGCAGCCTCCCCGGGACCCACTACGAGCAGTACTTC CASSLPGTHYEQYF
few TRBJ1-4 TRBV4-2 - TGTGCCAGCAGCCAAGCCCGGTGGGAACTGTTTTTT CASSQARWELFF
- TRBJ2-1 TRBV10-3 TRBD2 TGTGCCATCAAGCGGGAGGCAAACAATGAGCAGTTCTTC CAIKREANNEQFF
- TRBJ1-5 TRBV28 - TGTGCCAGCAGTCTAACCGCTGCCAGGAGCAATCAGCCCCAGCATTTT CASSLTAARSNQPQHF
- TRBJ1-1 TRBV5-4 - TGTGCCAGCAGCCTGCCAAGTGACGGGAACACTGAAGCTTTCTTT CASSLPSDGNTEAFF
- TRBJ1-3 TRBV6-1 - TGTGCCAGGTCTGGGATAAGAGGAAACACCATATATTTT CARSGIRGNTIYF
few TRBJ2-7 TRBV6-1 TRBD2 TGTGCCAGCAGCTCGGGACTAGCGGGAGACGAGCAGTACTTC CASSSGLAGDEQYF
- TRBJ2-1 TRBV5-4 - TGTGCCAGCAGCCCGACTAGGAAGGGTGATGAGCAGTTCTTC CASSPTRKGDEQFF
few TRBJ1-5 TRBV7-2 - TGTGCCAGCAGTAAATACGTGGCCGCCGATCAGCCCCAGCATTTT CASSKYVAADQPQHF
- TRBJ1-4 TRBV4-2 - TGTGCCAGCAGCCAAGATAAACTCGGGAATAATGAAAAACTGTTTTTT CASSQDKLGNNEKLFF
- TRBJ1-2 TRBV28 TRBD1 TGTGCCAGCAGTTTTAGGACAGGGGTCTATGGCTACACCTTC CASSFRTGVYGYTF
- TRBJ2-5 TRBV19 - TGTGCCAGTAGTACATCCAGAGGAGAGACCCAGTACTTC CASSTSRGETQYF
few TRBJ1-4 TRBV5-1 TRBD1 TGCGCCAGCAGCCCCGGGACAGGGGCTTCGAATGAAAAACTGTTTTTT CASSPGTGASNEKLFF
- TRBJ2-2 TRBV28 - TGTGCCAGCAGGCCAGGGGGACTCAACACCGGGGAGCTGTTTTTT CASRPGGLNTGELFF
- TRBJ2-7 TRBV20-1 - TGCAGTGCTTCAAACTACGAGCAGTACTTC CSASNYEQYF
few TRBJ2-7 TRBV20-1 - TGCAGTGCTTCCAACACCTACGAGCAGTACTTC CSASNTYEQYF
many TRBJ2-6 TRBV27 - TGTGCCAGCAGCCTCGGGGTCTCTGGGGCCAACGTCCTGACTTTC CASSLGVSGANVLTF
few TRBJ2-1 TRBV29-1 - TGCAGCGTTGAGGTAGCACTAGCCCACAATGAGCAGTTCTTC CSVEVALAHNEQFF
few TRBJ2-1 TRBV11-1 - TGTGCCAGCAGCCTCTTTTCACTAGAGGATGAGCAGTTCTTC CASSLFSLEDEQFF
- TRBJ2-7 TRBV19 - TGTGCCAGTAGTATAACAACGGGCTCCTACGAGCAGTACTTC CASSITTGSYEQYF
- TRBJ1-4 TRBV7-6 TRBD1 TGTGCCAGCAGCTTATCTGCTCGGGACAGGGGGTTAATCGCAACTAATGAAAAACTGTTTTTT CASSLSARDRGLIATNEKLFF
- TRBJ2-7 TRBV28 - TGTGCCAGTTGTTACGTTAACAGGTTCTACGAGCAGTACTTC CASCYVNRFYEQYF
- TRBJ2-6 TRBV19 TRBD2 TGTGCCAGTAGTCTCCTAGCGGGAGCTCCCTCTGGGGCCAACGTCCTGACTTTC CASSLLAGAPSGANVLTF
- TRBJ1-1 TRBV2 - TGTGCCAGCAGTGTCGGGGGGATGGCTGAAGCTTTCTTT CASSVGGMAEAFF
many TRBJ1-1 TRBV27 - TGTGCCAGCAGTTTAGGACTTTTAACGACCAAGAACACTGAAGCTTTCTTT CASSLGLLTTKNTEAFF
few TRBJ1-2 TRBV28 - TGTGCCAGCAGCGCGGTGTCGGGTGGCTACACCTTC CASSAVSGGYTF
few TRBJ1-4 TRBV7-3 - TGTGCCAGCAGCCCTGGCGCTAATGAAAAACTGTTTTTT CASSPGANEKLFF
- TRBJ2-5 TRBV2 - TGTGCCAGCACCAGGGAGGAGCAAGAGACCCAGTACTTC CASTREEQETQYF
- TRBJ1-5 TRBV7-2 - TGTGCCAGCAGCTTTTTGAATCAGCCCCAGCATTTT CASSFLNQPQHF
- TRBJ1-4 TRBV15 - TGTGCCACCAGCAGAGATACGCGACAGGCGACAACTAATGAAAAACTGTTTTTT CATSRDTRQATTNEKLFF
- TRBJ2-7 TRBV6-5 - TGTGCCAGCAGTTACTCAGTGCAGGGGTGGTACGAGCAGTACTTC CASSYSVQGWYEQYF
few TRBJ1-2 TRBV5-5 TRBD1 TGTGCCAGCAGCCCCGGGACAGGGAATGGCTACACCTTC CASSPGTGNGYTF